This T cell receptor beta chain was obtained from a study of shared clonotypes between healthy human individuals. Study conclusions and caveats: Only blood was sampled; tissue repertoires likely differ.

Within Nashville, Tennessee resided all donors, each a Caucasian adult. For this clone: No antigen is known for it.

Generated by immunoSEQ multiplex PCR, the TCRdb table keeps only in-frame clones and is missing some. The sample records 650,000 to 750,000 clones, approximately 75% being singletons. This receptor was taken from a woman in her twenties or thirties in good health. Sequenced input: memory CD4+ T cells sorted from blood. Subset here: CD45RA-negative fraction.

The CDR3 DNA reads TGTGCCAGCAGCTTGGTCTCAGGGAACTATGGCTACACCTTC. Translated, it gives CASSLVSGNYGYTF. The V gene is TRBV5-8, the J gene TRBJ1-2; D possibly corresponds to TRBD1 (5 bases). V lost 0 bases to trimming and J lost 2 bases, with 8 bases between them. Germline values: CDR1 SGHTS, CDR2 YDEGEE. The CDR3 runs 14 residues.